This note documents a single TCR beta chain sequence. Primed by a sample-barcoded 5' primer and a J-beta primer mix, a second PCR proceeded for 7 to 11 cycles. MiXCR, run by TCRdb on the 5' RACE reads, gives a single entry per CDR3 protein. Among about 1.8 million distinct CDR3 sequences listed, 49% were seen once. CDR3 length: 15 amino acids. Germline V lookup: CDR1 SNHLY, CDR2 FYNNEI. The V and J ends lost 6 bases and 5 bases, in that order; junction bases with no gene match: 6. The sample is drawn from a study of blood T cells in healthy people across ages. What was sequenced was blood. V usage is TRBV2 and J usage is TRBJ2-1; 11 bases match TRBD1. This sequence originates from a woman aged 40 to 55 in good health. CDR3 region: CASRFRDRGNNEQFF. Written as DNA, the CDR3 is TGTGCCAGCAGGTTTCGGGACAGGGGGAACAATGAGCAGTTCTTC.